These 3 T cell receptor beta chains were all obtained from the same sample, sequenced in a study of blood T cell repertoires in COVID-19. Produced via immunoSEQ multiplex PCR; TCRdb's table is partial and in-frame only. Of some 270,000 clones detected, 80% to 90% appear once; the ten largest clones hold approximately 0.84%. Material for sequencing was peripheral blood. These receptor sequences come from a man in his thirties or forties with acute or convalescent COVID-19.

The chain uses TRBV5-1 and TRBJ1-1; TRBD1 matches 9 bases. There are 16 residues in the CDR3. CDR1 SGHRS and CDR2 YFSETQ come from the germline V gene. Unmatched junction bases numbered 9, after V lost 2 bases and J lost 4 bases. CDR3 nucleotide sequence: TGCGCCAGCAGCTTAACATGGGACAGGGTTGCCACTGAAGCTTTCTTT. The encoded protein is CASSLTWDRVATEAFF.

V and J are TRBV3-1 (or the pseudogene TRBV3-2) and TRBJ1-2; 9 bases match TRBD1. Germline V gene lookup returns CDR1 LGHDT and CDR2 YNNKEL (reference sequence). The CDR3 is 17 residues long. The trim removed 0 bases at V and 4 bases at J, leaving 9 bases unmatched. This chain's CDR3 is CASSQEGLGDRAYGYTF. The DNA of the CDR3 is TGTGCCAGCAGCCAAGAGGGTCTCGGGGACAGGGCCTATGGCTACACCTTC.

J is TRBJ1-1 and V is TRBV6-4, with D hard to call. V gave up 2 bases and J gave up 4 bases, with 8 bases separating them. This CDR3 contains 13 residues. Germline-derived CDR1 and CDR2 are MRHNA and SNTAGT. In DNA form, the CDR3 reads TGTGCCAGCAGTGACCCCCCCGGCACTGAAGCTTTCTTT. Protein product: CASSDPPGTEAFF.